These 10 T cell receptor beta chains share one sample of origin, sequenced in a study of blood T cell repertoires in COVID-19. Repertoires were generated with immunoSEQ multiplex PCR, while TCRdb's copy carries only in-frame clones and drops some. The top ten clones hold 1% to 1.5% of a sample with approximately 63,000 clones, 75% to 90% of them seen once. Sequencing used peripheral blood. Receptors originate from a woman of 80 years or more with acute or convalescent COVID-19.

The chain recombines TRBV7-7 with TRBJ1-1; D is unresolved. Germline assignment: CDR1 SSHAT and CDR2 FNYEAQ (reference sequence). Trimming cost V 5 bases and J 0 bases, with 7 bases left between them. This CDR3 region has 13 residues. The CDR3 DNA sequence: TGTGCCAGCAGCCAGCGGATGAACACTGAAGCTTTCTTT. Its protein is CASSQRMNTEAFF.

The chain combines TRBV10-3 with TRBJ1-6, with a tentative D call TRBD1 (6 bases). Trimming removed 10 bases from V and 1 base from J, with 20 bases in between. The CDR3 loop spans 17 amino acids. The germline gives CDR1 ENHRY, CDR2 SYGVKD. The CDR3 spells CATLRDTTSSYNSPLHF. CDR3 DNA sequence: TGTGCCACCCTCCGGGACACCACTAGTTCCTATAATTCACCCCTCCACTTT.

The chain combines TRBV6-6 with TRBJ1-3, with 8 bases identical to TRBD1. Looked up from germline, CDR1 is MNHNY and CDR2 is SVGAGI (reference sequence). CDR3 length: 16 residues. V lost 6 bases, J lost 1 base, and 8 bases stayed unmatched. In nucleotides, the CDR3 is TGTGCCAGCAGACCTGGACAGGGAGTTTCTGGAAACACCATATATTTT. This gives the protein CASRPGQGVSGNTIYF.

The V call is TRBV6-5, the J call TRBJ2-3, with a weak D call TRBD1 (6 bases). The CDR3 covers 12 residues. V gave up 9 bases and J gave up 1 base, with 8 bases separating them. CDR1 is MNHEY and CDR2 is SVGAGI in the germline V gene. CDR3: CASRQGTDTQYF. Here the CDR3 DNA reads TGTGCCAGTAGACAGGGCACAGATACGCAGTATTTT.

This clone has more than one count but fewer than ten. The V and J genes are TRBV5-1 and TRBJ2-3, with D maybe TRBD2 (5 bases). Germline values: CDR1 SGHRS, CDR2 YFSETQ. V lost 5 bases and J 2 bases, leaving 9 bases between the germline ends. CDR3 size: 13 residues. DNA for the CDR3: TGCGCCAGCAGGACGGGGAACACAGATACGCAGTATTTT. Protein product: CASRTGNTDTQYF.

This clone was seen just once. This chain uses TRBV2 with TRBJ2-1; TRBD2 matches 9 bases. This CDR3 contains 17 residues. J gave up 7 bases and V 4 bases, and 14 bases lay outside the gene matches. CDR1 is SNHLY, CDR2 FYNNEI, per germline. CDR3: CASSAFGGRAYGNEQFF. The CDR3, as DNA: TGTGCCAGCAGTGCTTTTGGCGGGAGGGCCTACGGTAATGAGCAGTTCTTC.

This rearrangement joins TRBV18 to TRBJ1-2, with D hard to call. CDR1 and CDR2 from the germline V gene are KGHSH and LQKENI. Trimming removed 4 bases from V and 3 bases from J, with 9 bases in between. The CDR3 is 13 amino acids. CDR3 sequence reads: CASSLTADYGYTF. Here the CDR3 DNA reads TGTGCCAGCTCACTTACAGCTGACTATGGCTACACCTTC.

The rearrangement joins TRBV7-2 to TRBJ2-3; 9 nucleotides match TRBD2. Germline V gene data show CDR1 as SGHTA and CDR2 as FQGNSA. Germline trimming cut 5 bases from V and 3 bases from J; bases unmatched to any gene: 6. This CDR3 is built from 15 residues. Here the CDR3 reads CASSAGLALTDTQYF. In DNA form, the CDR3 reads TGTGCCAGCAGCGCCGGACTAGCGTTGACAGATACGCAGTATTTT.

The chain links TRBV15 to TRBJ2-1; TRBD2 matches 12 bases. Germline V CDR1 and CDR2: LNHNV, YYDKDF (reference sequence). Trimming at V came to 3 bases and at J to 5 bases, leaving 2 bases not matched to a gene. CDR3 length: 15 amino acids. The CDR3 DNA follows: TGTGCCACCAGCAGCCGACTAGCGGGAGACAATGAGCAGTTCTTC. It specifies CATSSRLAGDNEQFF.

The chain links TRBV10-3 to TRBJ2-2; TRBD2 agrees at 13 bases. The CDR3 has 16 amino acids. Per the germline V gene, CDR1 is ENHRY and CDR2 is SYGVKD. V lost 6 bases, J lost 7 bases, and 8 bases stayed unmatched. The CDR3: CAISQGLAGEVGELFF. CDR3 DNA sequence: TGTGCCATCAGCCAAGGACTAGCGGGAGAGGTCGGGGAGCTGTTTTTT.